These 15 T cell receptor beta chains were all obtained from the same sample, sequenced in a study of neurological immune-mediated disorders. TCRdb reprocessed the 5' RACE reads via MiXCR and lists one record per CDR3 protein. The sample holds 27,000 or so distinct CDR3 sequences, roughly 20% seen once. Sequencing used PBMCs. Source of these receptors: a woman aged 55-70 years in good health.

This clonotype was recorded at least ten times. The DNA for the CDR3 is TGTGCCAGCAGCAGGCCATCCGGGGTCTACAATGAGCAGTTCTTC. Residues: CASSRPSGVYNEQFF. V is TRBV14 and J is TRBJ2-1, with a possible D match to TRBD2 (5 bases). Trimming took 5 bases from V and 3 from J, leaving 14 bases between them. The germline V gene has CDR1 SGHDN and CDR2 FVKESK. The CDR3 contains 15 residues. Full variable domain (rest looked up from reference TRBV14 and TRBJ2-1): EAGVTQFPSHSVIEKGQTVTLRCDPISGHDNLYWYRRVMGKEIKFLLHFVKESKQDESGMPNNRFLAERTGGTYSTLKVQPAELEDSGVYFCASSRPSGVYNEQFFGPGTRLTVL.

CDR3 region: CSASIGSASSYEQYF. CDR3 coding DNA: TGCAGTGCTAGCATCGGATCGGCAAGCTCCTACGAGCAGTACTTC. The chain joins TRBV20-1 to TRBJ2-7; no reliable D call. V was cut by 3 bases and J by 0 bases, with 15 bases left in between. Germline CDR1 is DFQATT and CDR2 is SNEGSKA (reference sequence). The CDR3 runs to 15 residues.

This clonotype was seen ten or more times. The V gene is TRBV7-2, the J gene TRBJ1-4; D uncertain. CDR3 length equals 15 residues. Germline V lookup: CDR1 SGHTA, CDR2 FQGNSA. V was shortened by 6 bases and J by 0 bases, with 11 bases between the two germline ends. CDR3 sequence: CASSQSGTTNEKLFF. The DNA of the CDR3 is TGTGCCAGCAGTCAATCGGGGACAACTAATGAAAAACTGTTTTTT.

The J gene is TRBJ1-2, the V gene TRBV10-3; 10 nucleotides match TRBD1. V lost 4 bases and J lost 5; bases outside the gene matches: 7. This CDR3 has 15 amino acids. Germline CDR1 reads ENHRY; CDR2 reads SYGVKD. The CDR3 loop is CAISGGTGDRYGYTF. In nucleotides, the CDR3 is TGTGCCATCAGTGGCGGGACAGGGGACCGGTATGGCTACACCTTC.

Only one count was recorded for this clonotype. The chain has TRBV12-3 or TRBV12-4 and TRBJ2-3, with 8 positions matching TRBD2. The CDR3 sequence is 17 residues long. V was clipped by 6 bases and J by 4 bases; unmatched bases: 15. The CDR3 region has the DNA TGTGCCAGCAGAGGGGGACGGCCGGGACTAGGAGCAGATACGCAGTATTTT. It encodes CASRGGRPGLGADTQYF.

The genes are TRBV5-4 and TRBJ2-5; 8 nucleotides line up with TRBD1. The CDR3 covers 15 residues. J was trimmed by 5 bases and V by 1 base; bases with no gene match: 7. Germline-derived CDR1 and CDR2 are SGHNT and YYREEE (reference sequence). CDR3: CASSLRQGASETQYF. CDR3 nucleotides: TGTGCCAGCAGCTTGAGGCAGGGGGCTTCGGAGACCCAGTACTTC. Using reference TRBV5-4 and TRBJ2-5 for the parts outside the CDR3, the full variable domain is ETGVTQSPTHLIKTRGQQVTLRCSSQSGHNTVSWYQQALGQGPQFIFQYYREEENGRGNFPPRFSGLQFPNYSSELNVNALELDDSALYLCASSLRQGASETQYFGPGTRLLVL.

Many counts were recorded for this clonotype. The rearrangement links TRBV5-1 to TRBJ2-1; 8 bases are shared with TRBD2. There are 14 residues in the CDR3. J was trimmed by 3 bases and V by 2 bases; bases with no gene match: 1. Germline CDR1 and CDR2: SGHRS and YFSETQ. The CDR3 sequence: CASSFTSGYNEQFF. Written as DNA, the CDR3 is TGCGCCAGCAGCTTTACTAGCGGCTACAATGAGCAGTTCTTC.

This clonotype was found many times. The chain has TRBV3-1 and TRBJ2-6; 7 nucleotides line up with TRBD1. The J segment lost 0 bases and the V segment lost 3 bases, leaving 8 bases of the junction unmatched. Germline V gene sequence: CDR1 LGHDT, CDR2 YNNKEL (reference sequence). The CDR3 totals 18 residues. The CDR3 spells CASSQTGQTISGANVLTF. For the CDR3, the DNA is TGTGCCAGCAGCCAGACGGGACAGACCATCTCTGGGGCCAACGTCCTGACTTTC.

This clonotype has ten or more counts. The chain joins TRBV12-3 or TRBV12-4 to TRBJ2-7; perhaps TRBD2 as D (5 bases). The ends were cut back, 3 bases at V and 4 bases at J, with 10 bases in the middle. This CDR3 contains 13 residues. As DNA, the CDR3 is TGTGCCAGCAGTTTCTCGGGAAAATACGAGCAGTACTTC. Encoded protein: CASSFSGKYEQYF.

This clonotype was observed at least ten times. The J gene is TRBJ2-3, the V gene TRBV10-3; a possible D gene is TRBD1 (5 bases). The CDR3 sequence is 14 residues long. V lost 6 bases and J 2 bases, leaving 12 bases between the germline ends. Looked up from germline, CDR1 is ENHRY and CDR2 is SYGVKD. CDR3 in amino acids: CAIRGAFVTDTQYF. CDR3 bases: TGTGCCATCAGAGGGGCCTTCGTCACAGATACGCAGTATTTT.

This clonotype was seen repeatedly, ten times or more. The chain is built from TRBV28 and TRBJ2-2, with 7 bases identical to TRBD1. Germline V gives CDR1 MDHEN, CDR2 SYDVKM. The ends lost 6 bases at V and 5 bases at J; junction bases unmatched: 6. The CDR3 covers 14 residues. CDR3 nucleotide sequence: TGTGCCAGCAGCTCGACAGGGAGAACCGGGGAGCTGTTTTTT. This encodes CASSSTGRTGELFF.

The V and J genes are TRBV29-1 and TRBJ1-3, with D perhaps TRBD1 (6 bases). V lost 0 bases and J lost 1, with 16 bases in between. In germline, CDR1 is SQVTM, CDR2 ANQGSEA. This CDR3 contains 17 residues. The CDR3 reads CSVEDHGGALSGNTIYF. As DNA, the CDR3 is TGCAGCGTTGAAGATCATGGGGGGGCTCTATCTGGAAACACCATATATTTT.

This clonotype was seen at least ten times. This chain uses TRBV7-2 with TRBJ2-1; TRBD1 matches 9 bases. Unmatched junction bases numbered 8, after V lost 3 bases and J lost 8 bases. Germline V gene sequence: CDR1 SGHTA, CDR2 FQGNSA. The CDR3 is 15 residues long. The CDR3 protein is CASSFTRDRVHEQFF. In DNA, the CDR3 is TGTGCCAGCAGCTTTACCCGGGACAGGGTTCATGAGCAGTTCTTC. The whole variable domain, remainder taken from reference TRBV7-2 and TRBJ2-1, is GAGVSQSPSNKVTEKGKDVELRCDPISGHTALYWYRQSLGQGLEFLIYFQGNSAPDKSGLPSDRFSAERTGGSVSTLTIQRTQQEDSAVYLCASSFTRDRVHEQFFGPGTRLTVL.

This clonotype was detected many times. This sequence joins TRBV6-1 and TRBJ2-3; D possibly corresponds to TRBD1 (5 bases). This CDR3 is 13 amino acids long. V shed 10 bases and J shed 4 bases, with 15 bases lying between them. The germline V gene has CDR1 MNHNS and CDR2 SASEGT. The DNA for the CDR3 is TGTGCCACCGAGGAACAGGTCCCAGATACGCAGTATTTT. This sequence encodes CATEEQVPDTQYF.

The table lists this clonotype with a few counts. The rearrangement uses TRBV7-6 and TRBJ1-6, with 7 positions matching TRBD1. This CDR3 region has 17 residues. Trimming at V came to 4 bases and at J to 4 bases, leaving 10 bases not matched to a gene. The germline V gene has CDR1 SGHVS and CDR2 FNYEAQ. The CDR3 nucleotides read TGTGCCAGCAGCTCAGGCGGACAGGATGTTTATAATTCACCCCTCCACTTT. It translates to CASSSGGQDVYNSPLHF.